The 22 T cell receptor beta chains below all came from one sample that was sequenced in a study of control samples from healthy donors and cancer patients. TCRdb keeps only in-frame clones here, not all; method: immunoSEQ multiplex PCR. The sample comprises around 75,000 clones, about 87% of which are singletons, and 25% to 30% rests with the top ten. Sequencing was done on a sample of blood. These receptors all stem from a man in his fifties in good health.

The chain recombines TRBV10-3 with TRBJ2-7; D not resolved. CDR1 and CDR2 (germline): ENHRY, SYGVKD. Trimming shortened V by 8 bases and J by 2 bases, and 16 bases separated the two germline ends. This CDR3 comprises 14 residues. The CDR3 loop is CAIARPSSTYEQYF. The DNA for the CDR3 is TGTGCCATCGCGCGCCCGAGTTCGACCTACGAGCAGTACTTC.

This clone turned up a few times. The rearrangement joins TRBV14 to TRBJ2-3; D is unclear. V was trimmed by 0 bases and J by 0 bases, leaving 7 bases between them. CDR1 is SGHDN and CDR2 is FVKESK in the germline V gene. This CDR3 is 15 amino acids long. The DNA for the CDR3 is TGTGCCAGCAGCCAAGATTTGCATAGCACAGATACGCAGTATTTT. Translating it yields CASSQDLHSTDTQYF. Full variable domain (outside the CDR3, taken from reference TRBV14 and TRBJ2-3): EAGVTQFPSHSVIEKGQTVTLRCDPISGHDNLYWYRRVMGKEIKFLLHFVKESKQDESGMPNNRFLAERTGGTYSTLKVQPAELEDSGVYFCASSQDLHSTDTQYFGPGTRLTVL.

V is TRBV7-9 and J is TRBJ2-7; 7 bases agree with TRBD2. Germline CDR1 is SEHNR and CDR2 is FQNEAQ (reference sequence). This CDR3 has 13 residues. The junction had 5 bases not matched to a gene; V was cut back by 7 bases and J by 2 bases. The CDR3 sequence is CASTGGGPYEQYF. DNA of the CDR3: TGTGCCAGCACAGGCGGGGGACCCTACGAGCAGTACTTC.

V usage is TRBV28 and J usage is TRBJ2-5; the D gene is possibly TRBD2 (6 bases). V lost 5 bases and J 4 bases, leaving 11 bases between the germline ends. The CDR3 covers 13 residues. Germline lookup yields CDR1 MDHEN and CDR2 SYDVKM. Written as DNA, the CDR3 is TGTGCCAGCAGTGTGGCGGGGAGAGAGACCCAGTACTTC. Amino acids: CASSVAGRETQYF.

V usage is TRBV27 and J usage is TRBJ2-7, with no clear D. V gave up 2 bases and J gave up 6 bases, with 2 bases separating them. This CDR3 spans 10 amino acids. Germline lookup yields CDR1 MNHEY and CDR2 SMNVEV (reference sequence). The CDR3 here is CASSLGEQYF. The CDR3 DNA follows: TGTGCCAGCAGTTTAGGCGAGCAGTACTTC.

This rearrangement joins TRBV2 to TRBJ2-7; 15 positions agree with TRBD2. The ends lost 3 bases at V and 5 bases at J; junction bases unmatched: 17. Germline V gene lookup returns CDR1 SNHLY and CDR2 FYNNEI. The CDR3 covers 20 residues. CDR3 loop: CASSEFEGGLAGGPKNEQYF. The CDR3 nucleotides are TGTGCCAGCAGTGAGTTTGAAGGTGGACTAGCGGGAGGGCCAAAGAACGAGCAGTACTTC.

J is TRBJ2-7 and V is TRBV2; TRBD2 matches at 10 bases. Trimming cost V 7 bases and J 4 bases; bases outside gene matches: 19. The V gene's germline CDR1 is SNHLY and CDR2 FYNNEI. The CDR3 sequence is 18 residues long. In DNA form, the CDR3 reads TGTGCCAGCAAGTGGGAAGCGGGAGGGCCTTTTATGGTATACGAGCAGTACTTC. Its translation is CASKWEAGGPFMVYEQYF.

The chain combines TRBV24-1 with TRBJ2-3, with 10 positions matching TRBD2. The CDR3 has 16 amino acids. V was clipped by 7 bases and J by 1 base; unmatched bases: 7. Germline V gives CDR1 KGHDR, CDR2 SFDVKD. DNA for the CDR3: TGTGCCACCAGCCCCCTTGGACTAGCGGGCACAGATACGCAGTATTTT. Amino acids: CATSPLGLAGTDTQYF.

J is TRBJ2-3 and V is TRBV19, with D maybe TRBD2 (6 bases). CDR3 length: 17 amino acids. Trimming removed 3 bases at V and 0 bases at J, with 16 bases between. Germline V gives CDR1 LNHDA, CDR2 SQIVND (reference sequence). The CDR3 DNA sequence: TGTGCCAGTAGTATCCTGGGCAGCGGGCTTAGCACAGATACGCAGTATTTT. It yields the protein CASSILGSGLSTDTQYF.

This clone was counted only a few times. The V and J genes are TRBV5-1 and TRBJ1-3; no firm D call. Germline assignment: CDR1 SGHRS and CDR2 YFSETQ. The CDR3 is 15 amino acids. With 4 bases removed from V and 0 bases from J, the gap between germline ends came to 11 bases. The CDR3 DNA follows: TGCGCCAGCAGCAGGGAGGGATTCTCTGGAAACACCATATATTTT. Translation gives CASSREGFSGNTIYF.

The rearrangement uses TRBV4-3 and TRBJ2-2, with D possibly being TRBD2 (7 bases). V lost 2 bases and J 7 bases, leaving 14 bases between the germline ends. The CDR3 is 15 amino acids. Germline CDR1 LGHNA, CDR2 YSLEER. CDR3 sequence reads: CASSQNRRGGGELFF. DNA for the CDR3: TGCGCCAGCAGCCAAAACCGGAGGGGGGGCGGGGAGCTGTTTTTT.

J is TRBJ1-1 and V is TRBV3-1 (or the pseudogene TRBV3-2); D is undetermined. The CDR3 contains 14 residues. V was pared by 5 bases and J by 4 bases, with 14 bases between. Germline loops: CDR1 LGHDT, CDR2 YNNKEL (reference sequence). The CDR3 reads CASSLDARPTEAFF. The CDR3 DNA sequence: TGTGCCAGCAGCTTGGACGCACGCCCCACTGAAGCTTTCTTT.

The rearrangement uses TRBV7-2 and TRBJ1-1; D unresolved. V dropped 1 base and J dropped 6 bases, with 3 bases sitting between them. The CDR3 sequence is 11 residues long. Germline CDR1 SGHTA, CDR2 FQGNSA. The CDR3 reads CASSLEAEAFF. In nucleotides, the CDR3 is TGTGCCAGCAGCTTAGAGGCTGAAGCTTTCTTT. Using reference TRBV7-2 and TRBJ1-1 for the parts outside the CDR3, the full variable domain is GAGVSQSPSNKVTEKGKDVELRCDPISGHTALYWYRQSLGQGLEFLIYFQGNSAPDKSGLPSDRFSAERTGGSVSTLTIQRTQQEDSAVYLCASSLEAEAFFGQGTRLTVV.

This clone was seen only once. V and J are TRBV19 and TRBJ1-4; 9 bases match TRBD1. This CDR3 spans 15 amino acids. Unmatched junction bases numbered 8, after V lost 4 bases and J lost 8 bases. Per germline, CDR1 LNHDA and CDR2 SQIVND (reference sequence). The CDR3 nucleotides read TGTGCCAGTAGTACGGGACAGGGAGCGAGAGAAAAACTGTTTTTT. Protein: CASSTGQGAREKLFF.

This chain connects TRBV27 to TRBJ1-1; maybe TRBD1 (5 bases). CDR3 length: 15 amino acids. CDR1 and CDR2 from the germline V gene are MNHEY and SMNVEV (reference sequence). Trimming stripped 4 bases from V and 0 bases from J, with 12 bases between. The CDR3 DNA sequence: TGTGCCAGCAGTTCCTGGACACGGATGAACACTGAAGCTTTCTTT. This gives the protein CASSSWTRMNTEAFF.

This chain connects TRBV9 to TRBJ1-2, with a possible D match to TRBD1 (5 bases). CDR1 is SGDLS and CDR2 is YYNGEE in the germline V gene. The CDR3 runs to 13 residues. Between the trimmed V and J ends, which lost 3 bases and 7 bases, there was a span of 13 bases. This CDR3 is CASSGLPGGGYTF. CDR3 bases: TGTGCCAGCAGCGGTCTGCCGGGGGGTGGCTACACCTTC.

This chain uses TRBV14 with TRBJ2-7; unclear D gene. Looked up from germline, CDR1 is SGHDN and CDR2 is FVKESK. V dropped 0 bases and J dropped 3 bases, with 3 bases sitting between them. The CDR3 contains 12 residues. The CDR3 spells CASSQDVYEQYF. CDR3 nucleotide sequence: TGTGCCAGCAGCCAAGACGTCTACGAGCAGTACTTC.

The chain employs TRBV9 and TRBJ1-3, with TRBD1 identical over 12 bases. Trimming removed 3 bases from V and 6 bases from J; junction bases left unmatched: 19. Germline V gene lookup returns CDR1 SGDLS and CDR2 YYNGEE. This CDR3 spans 20 amino acids. CDR3 residues: CASSASISDRDRGLLNTIYF. DNA of the CDR3: TGTGCCAGCAGCGCTTCTATAAGCGACCGGGACAGGGGGCTTTTAAACACCATATATTTT.

This clone has just one count. The gene calls are TRBV24-1 and TRBJ1-5, with 8 bases aligning to TRBD1. Germline lookup yields CDR1 KGHDR and CDR2 SFDVKD. The CDR3 consists of 15 residues. V trimming: 4 bases; J trimming: 2 bases; junction bases outside the gene matches: 3. The CDR3, as DNA: TGTGCCACCAGTGACCTACAGGGGGGCAATCAGCCCCAGCATTTT. Translating gives CATSDLQGGNQPQHF.

The chain combines TRBV30 with TRBJ1-1, with unresolved D. Trimming shortened V by 0 bases and J by 2 bases, and 19 bases separated the two germline ends. The CDR3 is 17 residues long. Per germline, CDR1 GTSNPN and CDR2 SVGIG (reference sequence). CDR3 nucleotide sequence: TGTGCCTGGAGTGTGACTGGGGAGAGCTTCTTCAACACTGAAGCTTTCTTT. Encoded protein: CAWSVTGESFFNTEAFF. The complete variable domain, with remaining parts taken from reference TRBV30 and TRBJ1-1, reads SQTIHQWPATLVQPVGSPLSLECTVEGTSNPNLYWYRQAAGRGLQLLFYSVGIGQISSEVPQNLSASRPQDRQFILSSKKLLLSDSGFYLCAWSVTGESFFNTEAFFGQGTRLTVV.

The CDR3 nucleotides are TGTGCCAGCAGTTTATCTGGGGGGCAAGCTTTCTTT. Residues: CASSLSGGQAFF. This chain uses TRBV12-3 or TRBV12-4 with TRBJ1-1; D is possibly TRBD1 (6 bases). Trimming removed 2 bases at V and 9 bases at J, with 10 bases between. This CDR3 region has 12 residues.

Here the CDR3 DNA reads TGTGCCAGCAGTGAAAGAGTGGTAGGCAGGAGGAGCAATCAGCCCCAGCATTTT. Translating it yields CASSERVVGRRSNQPQHF. The rearrangement joins TRBV6-1 to TRBJ1-5; D is unresolved. Germline assignment: CDR1 MNHNS and CDR2 SASEGT. The length of the CDR3 is 18 residues. Trimming took 2 bases from V and 1 from J, leaving 18 bases between them.